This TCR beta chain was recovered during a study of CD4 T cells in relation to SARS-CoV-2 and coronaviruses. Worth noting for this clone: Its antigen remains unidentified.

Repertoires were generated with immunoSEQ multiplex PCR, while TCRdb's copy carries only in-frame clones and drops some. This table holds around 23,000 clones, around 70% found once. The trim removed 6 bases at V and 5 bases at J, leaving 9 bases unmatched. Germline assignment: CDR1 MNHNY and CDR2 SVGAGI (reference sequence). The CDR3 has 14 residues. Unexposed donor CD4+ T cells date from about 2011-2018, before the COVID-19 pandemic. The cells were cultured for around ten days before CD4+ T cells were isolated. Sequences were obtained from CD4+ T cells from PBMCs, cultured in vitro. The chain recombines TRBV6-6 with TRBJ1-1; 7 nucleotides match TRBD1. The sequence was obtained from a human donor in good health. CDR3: CASSQAGGETEAFF. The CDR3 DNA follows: TGTGCCAGCAGCCAGGCAGGGGGGGAAACTGAAGCTTTCTTT.